The following is a T cell receptor beta chain sequence with its context. At the DNA level, this CDR3 is encoded by other sequences in the same sample as well. V was clipped by 4 bases and J by 5 bases; unmatched bases: 7. Germline-derived CDR1 and CDR2 are SQVTM and ANQGSEA. This CDR3 region has 13 residues. The data were taken from a study of blood T cell repertoires in COVID-19. Study context: The United States, Italy and Spain were the sources of the acute and convalescent COVID-19 samples. T cells, B-cell-depleted T cells, or PBMCs provided the cDNA or gDNA that served as material.

Per the original methods: Amplification of reference gene primers was used by the study to estimate nucleated cell counts. Measured with immunoSEQ multiplex PCR; TCRdb has only the in-frame clones, and not every one. V and J calls and clone size follow that table, whereas D and trimming were derived from the DNA. Of hundreds of thousands of clones detected, around 89% appear once; the ten largest clones hold 0.99%. The receptor was derived from a woman between 40 and 55 years old who had recovered from COVID-19. This sequence joins TRBV29-1 and TRBJ1-2; TRBD1 matches 7 bases. Sequencing was carried out using peripheral blood. The CDR3 DNA sequence: TGCAGCGTTGGCACAGGGGTAGGGTATGGCTACACCTTC. Residues: CSVGTGVGYGYTF.